This TCR beta chain was observed in a study of blood T cell repertoires in COVID-19 (dated by TCRdb to between 2020 and 2021). Background for the entire study: Collaborator samples came from the United States, Italy and Spain and covered acute and convalescent phases of COVID-19. The material from the prospective study consisted of cDNA or gDNA derived from T cells, B-cell-depleted T cells, or PBMCs. The dataset comprised deeply sampled blood TCRbeta repertoires from subjects exposed to, actively infected with, or recovered from COVID-19. The repertoires were made available in a free public database intended to serve as a resource for research on the immune response to SARS-CoV-2. The samples were drawn from the first 160 participants of the ongoing ImmuneRACE study and from 1,254 subjects provided by 6 global collaborators. Sample metadata almost always included a de-identified subject ID, COVID-19 status, age in years and sex. HLA class I and class II types, where available, came from metadata supplied by the sample provider rather than from assay-based typing. Broad study findings and their caveats: How much clinical and demographic metadata was included differed by source and by participant, and the metadata was provided uncurated.

Collaborating institutions collected whole blood in K2EDTA tubes following their own protocols. For TCRbeta analysis, collaborator samples were shipped as frozen whole blood, as isolated PBMCs, or as DNA extracted from either sample type. The CDR1 and CDR2 encoded by the germline V gene are MDHEN and SYDVKM. The cysteine opens and the phenylalanine closes a CDR3 of 13 amino acids. Left in the record is the CDR3 DNA by itself, 39 bases read in frame from the first base. V gives up 4 bases and J gives up 6 bases, and the segment between their germline ends measures 7 bases. The immunoSEQ Assay, a bias-controlled multiplex PCR, was used to amplify TCRbeta CDR3 regions from genomic DNA. The paper's data handling went like this. The number of nucleated cells in each sample was estimated from the amplification of reference gene primers within the assay. To quantify the absolute abundance of each unique TCRbeta CDR3 rearrangement, sequence reads were collapsed and filtered. For each sample, productive Simpson clonality was calculated as the square root of Simpson's diversity index over productive rearrangements. Drawn from immuneACCESS, this table holds only the in-frame rearrangements with V and J called that TCRdb kept. Clones are partly lost; checked studies trace under half to an unresolved V gene and leave the rest unexplained. V, J and clone size are taken as reported in that table, and D and trimming were inferred from the DNA itself. Across this sample there are 70,000 to 90,000 clones, with 78% seen only once. The ten biggest clones cover about a sixth of the sample.

A note on this clone: This receptor's antigen is unknown. No quality values exist for individual bases; no much larger clone is one base distant.

The clonotype originates from a human donor in a cohort sampled during active COVID-19. The chain is assembled from TRBV28 and TRBJ1-6; confidence is insufficient to name the D gene. Sequencing input: peripheral blood. The nucleotide sequence is TGTGCCAGCAGTTCCCAGGTTAATTCACCCCTCCACTTT. Translated, this gives CASSSQVNSPLHF.